The T cell receptor (beta chain) described here comes from a study of identical twins. General study findings and limits: Insertions ran lower in abundant cord blood beta clonotypes, though not in memory repertoires.

Germline assignment: CDR1 LGHDT and CDR2 YNNKEL (reference sequence). This CDR3 has 15 residues. Losses at the gene ends were 0 bases for V and 9 bases for J; bases not matched to a gene: 9. Concerning this clonotype itself: Its matching antigen is unknown.

All donors were healthy, and all were Caucasian. From the 5' RACE reads, TCRdb called clonotypes with MiXCR, one entry per CDR3 protein. The table lists 1.5 million to 2 million distinct CDR3 sequences, roughly 35% of them singletons, with about 0.27% in the top ten. The chain employs TRBV3-1 and TRBJ1-2, with 8 bases identical to TRBD1. The sequencing sample was made of cord blood. The TCR was taken from a newborn girl in good health. Here the CDR3 reads CASSQETGTGNRYTF. DNA for the CDR3: TGTGCCAGCAGCCAAGAGACCGGGACAGGTAACCGCTACACCTTC.